This entry describes one TCR beta chain. Its antigen is not known. This record belongs to a study of Tregs in tolerant kidney transplant recipients. The overall study: Recipients received nonmyeloablative bone marrow transplants from related graft donors, with transient mixed chimerism.

Clones were read by immunoSEQ multiplex PCR, and TCRdb kept only the in-frame ones, dropping some. The data hold around 70,000 clones, with roughly 92% observed a single time. Thawed PBMCs were FACS-sorted into unstimulated CD4+CD25+CD127- regulatory T cells, CD4+CD25- non-regulatory cells, CD4 and CD8 cells. Study observations and caveats: Expanding Tregs on activated donor B cells appeared to best identify donor-specific TCRbeta clones.

With 7 bases removed from V and 2 bases from J, the gap between germline ends came to 12 bases. The CDR3 covers 13 residues. Germline V lookup: CDR1 MNHEY, CDR2 SVGAGI. The gene calls are TRBV6-5 and TRBJ2-7; TRBD1 is a possible D gene (6 bases). Here the sequenced sample was CD8+ T cells from blood, taken before the transplant. The receptor was isolated from a human donor who received a combined kidney and bone marrow transplant. The CDR3 reads CASMTGTTYEQYF. The CDR3 coding sequence is TGTGCCAGCATGACCGGGACAACCTACGAGCAGTACTTC.